This is a list of T cell receptor beta chains from one sample in a study of breast tumors, draining lymph nodes, adjacent tissues. TCRdb re-called the multiplex PCR reads through MiXCR, storing one row per CDR3 protein. This repertoire shows approximately 230,000 distinct CDR3 sequences, less than 35% found once; its top ten account for approximately 3.7%. Source material: axillary lymph node tissue. The receptors were sampled from a female donor with breast cancer. Some clones in this sample may be carry-over from other donors' samples. The CDR3 runs from the conserved cysteine through the conserved F or W. The order of the fields is D gene, J gene, V gene, clone size, CDR3 DNA, CDR3 protein. D genes are given only for firm matches. Some rows have no size entry. The others give once, few or many, or a class for an expanded clone.

TRBD1 | TRBJ2-7 | TRBV5-1 | - | TGCGCCAGCAGCTCCGGACAGGGTAGTTCGACGCAGTACTTC | CASSSGQGSSTQYF
TRBD1 | TRBJ1-2 | TRBV20-1 | many | TGCAGTGCTAGAGATCTTGGGACAGGGGACTATGGCTACACCTTC | CSARDLGTGDYGYTF
- | TRBJ2-7 | TRBV18 | many | TGTGCCAGCTCAGTAGAGGTGGCAGGGGCGGTCGAGCAGTACTTC | CASSVEVAGAVEQYF
TRBD2 | TRBJ2-5 | TRBV5-4 | few | TGTGCCAGCAGCATTTCGACTAGCGGGAGGAGGGAGACCCAGTACTTC | CASSISTSGRRETQYF
- | TRBJ2-1 | TRBV11-2 | few | TGTGCCAGCAGCTACAGAAGCTCCTACAATGAGCAGTTCTTC | CASSYRSSYNEQFF
- | TRBJ2-6 | TRBV5-1 | - | TGCGCCAGCAGCTTGGATGGGGGGGCCTACGTCCTGACTTTC | CASSLDGGAYVLTF
- | TRBJ2-6 | TRBV5-4 | many | TGTGCCAGCAGCTTCAGGGTCTCTGGGGCCAACGTCCTGACTTTC | CASSFRVSGANVLTF
TRBD2 | TRBJ2-4 | TRBV19 | many | TGTGCCAGTAGTATCGGGGGGACGGGGATTCAGTACTTC | CASSIGGTGIQYF
TRBD1 | TRBJ2-1 | TRBV20-1 | - | TGCAGTGCTAGAGTCGAAGATTACCCGGGACAGGATGGGTGGCAGTTCTTC | CSARVEDYPGQDGWQFF
TRBD2 | TRBJ2-7 | TRBV3-1 | many | TGTGCCAGCAGTCTGACTAGCGGGAGGGCCTACGAGCAGTACTTC | CASSLTSGRAYEQYF
- | TRBJ2-3 | TRBV7-9 | - | TGTGCCAGCAGCTTAGGTCAGAGGGATACGCAGTATTTT | CASSLGQRDTQYF
TRBD1 | TRBJ2-7 | TRBV20-1 | many | TGCAGTGCCCCGGGACAGGGTTACCACGAGCAGTACTTC | CSAPGQGYHEQYF
- | TRBJ1-1 | TRBV7-3 | - | TGTGCCAGCAGCTCACAGGGTCACACTGAAGCTTTCTTT | CASSSQGHTEAFF
- | TRBJ1-3 | TRBV2 | many | TGTGCCAGCAAGGTTAATACTGGAAACACCATATATTTT | CASKVNTGNTIYF
- | TRBJ1-4 | TRBV7-9 | many | TGTGCCAGTCAGGGGAGAACTAATGAAAAACTGTTTTTT | CASQGRTNEKLFF
- | TRBJ2-3 | TRBV10-3 | many | TGTGCCATCAGTGAAGAGACTACCACAGATACGCAGTATTTT | CAISEETTTDTQYF
- | TRBJ2-3 | TRBV27 | few | TGTGCCAGCAGTTTGAAGCCAGCGTCTCTCACAGATACGCAGTATTTT | CASSLKPASLTDTQYF
- | TRBJ1-6 | TRBV19 | - | TGTGCCAGTAGTACTGATCAGCGGGCTGACTCACCCCTCCACTTT | CASSTDQRADSPLHF
TRBD2 | TRBJ2-2 | TRBV6-5 | many | TGTGCCAGCAGTTACGCCCGGGAGGACCCCGGGGAGCTGTTTTTT | CASSYAREDPGELFF
- | TRBJ2-6 | TRBV11-1 | - | TGTGCCAGCAGCTTGGACGACGTCCTGACTTTC | CASSLDDVLTF
TRBD1 | TRBJ1-5 | TRBV7-9 | - | TGTGCCAGCAGCTTAGGGGGCACAGGGGGAACAGATACGCAGCATTTT | CASSLGGTGGTDTQHF
TRBD1 | TRBJ2-2 | TRBV2 | many | TGTGCCAGCAGTGAGGGACAGGGAGTGACCGGGGAGCTGTTTTTT | CASSEGQGVTGELFF
- | TRBJ2-1 | TRBV5-5 | - | TGTGCCAGCAGCTTGGTAGTCGGGGACACGGATCCGGGAGTTTACAATGAGCAGTTCTTC | CASSLVVGDTDPGVYNEQFF
TRBD1 | TRBJ2-2 | TRBV7-8 | - | TGTGCCAGCAGCTTAGGACAGGGGGCACACACCGGGGAGCTGTTTTTT | CASSLGQGAHTGELFF
TRBD1 | TRBJ2-7 | TRBV11-2 | once | TGTGCCAGCAGCCCTACGACAGGGGTGGGTAACGAGCAGTACTTC | CASSPTTGVGNEQYF
- | TRBJ2-1 | TRBV24-1 | many | TGTGCCACCAGTCGGGGGAATGAGCAGTTCTTC | CATSRGNEQFF
- | TRBJ2-3 | TRBV6-4 | many | TGTGCCAGCAGCCCCGAAGGGGCCCTCACAGATACGCAGTATTTT | CASSPEGALTDTQYF
TRBD2 | TRBJ2-5 | TRBV7-2 | many | TGTGCCAGCAGCTTAGATCTAGCGGGGGGGCGGGAGACCCAGTACTTC | CASSLDLAGGRETQYF
- | TRBJ2-7 | TRBV20-1 | - | TGCGGTGCTAGGCCCCTGGGGAGCAGCTCCTACAATGAGCAGTACTTC | CGARPLGSSSYNEQYF
- | TRBJ2-1 | TRBV7-2 | many | TGTGCCAGCAGCGGGGGGGGCGGGGGCTCCTACAATGAGCAGTTCTTC | CASSGGGGGSYNEQFF
- | TRBJ2-7 | TRBV4-2 | - | TGTGCCAGCAGCCCGGACTTCACCTACGAGCAGTACTTC | CASSPDFTYEQYF
TRBD1 | TRBJ2-1 | TRBV20-1 | once | TGCAGTGCAGGGACAGGGGCGCCCTACACTGAGCAGTTCTTC | CSAGTGAPYTEQFF
TRBD1 | TRBJ1-3 | TRBV15 | - | TGTACCACCACCAGAAACAGGGGGCTTAGCTCTGGAAACACCATATATTTT | CTTTRNRGLSSGNTIYF
TRBD1 | TRBJ1-6 | TRBV6-5 | many | TGTGCCACCCAGGGGGAGCGGGTCTCACCCCTCCACTTT | CATQGERVSPLHF
- | TRBJ1-2 | TRBV5-1 | many | TGCGCCAGCAGCCCCGGAAGCAAAGGATATGGCTACACCTTC | CASSPGSKGYGYTF
- | TRBJ1-2 | TRBV29-1 | - | TGCAGCTGGGGACGGGATGGCTACACCTTC | CSWGRDGYTF
TRBD2 | TRBJ2-1 | TRBV2 | many | TGTGCCAGCAGTGAAGGGACTAGCGGGAGCCATGAGCAGTTCTTC | CASSEGTSGSHEQFF
- | TRBJ1-6 | TRBV5-1 | many | TGCGCCAGCAGCTTGGCCGCGCAGGGGACCTATAATTCACCCCTCCACTTT | CASSLAAQGTYNSPLHF
TRBD1 | TRBJ1-1 | TRBV19 | - | TGTGCCAGTACCCGAGGTGACAGGGGGCTAACTGAAGCTTTCTTT | CASTRGDRGLTEAFF
TRBD1 | TRBJ2-1 | TRBV14 | - | TGTGCCAGCAGAGGGACAGGGAGAAACAATGAGCAGTTCTTC | CASRGTGRNNEQFF
- | TRBJ2-1 | TRBV6-4 | many | TGTGCCAGCAGTACCAGCCCCAGCTCCTACAATGAGCAGTTCTTC | CASSTSPSSYNEQFF